The rows below give T cell receptor beta chains drawn from one sample of a study of tumor and adjacent non-tumor tissue in lung cancer. TCRdb reprocessed the multiplex PCR reads via MiXCR and lists one record per CDR3 protein. The sample yields approximately 79,000 distinct CDR3 sequences, about 80% seen once. The sequenced sample consisted of distant non-tumor lung tissue. These receptor sequences come from a man between 65 and 85 years old with non-small cell lung cancer. The CDR3 runs from the conserved cysteine through the conserved F or W. Each record gives: V gene, D gene, clone size, J gene, CDR3 DNA, CDR3 protein. A D gene is named only where the DNA matches it firmly. Not all rows give a size; the values are once, few, many and, for expanded clones, a class.

v_gene: TRBV6-6
d_gene: .
abundance: .
j_gene: TRBJ2-1
CDR3nt: TGTGCCAGCAGTACTCCCTCTGACAGGAGAAACTACAATGAGCAGTTCTTC
CDR3aa: CASSTPSDRRNYNEQFF

v_gene: TRBV30
d_gene: .
abundance: many
j_gene: TRBJ1-1
CDR3nt: TGTGCCTGGAGTTTATCAGGGAGCCTAACTTTCTTT
CDR3aa: CAWSLSGSLTFF

v_gene: TRBV6-6
d_gene: .
abundance: .
j_gene: TRBJ1-1
CDR3nt: TGTGCCTGCAGAACAGGGTTCGGTGGATACGGCACGGAAGCTTTCTTT
CDR3aa: CACRTGFGGYGTEAFF

v_gene: TRBV18
d_gene: TRBD2
abundance: .
j_gene: TRBJ2-1
CDR3nt: TGTGCCAGCTCACCAACCGGGACATCGACCGGCGGGGGGTCCTACAATGAGCAGTTCTTC
CDR3aa: CASSPTGTSTGGGSYNEQFF

v_gene: TRBV28
d_gene: .
abundance: .
j_gene: TRBJ2-1
CDR3nt: TGTGCCTGCAGTCATATTGGGGACACGGGGCAGGGTGAGCAGTTCTTC
CDR3aa: CACSHIGDTGQGEQFF

v_gene: TRBV29-1
d_gene: .
abundance: .
j_gene: TRBJ2-3
CDR3nt: TGCAGCTTACTCCCATATGTGACAGGTAGGGACATAGATACGCAGTATTTT
CDR3aa: CSLLPYVTGRDIDTQYF

v_gene: TRBV6-5
d_gene: TRBD1
abundance: many
j_gene: TRBJ1-1
CDR3nt: TGTGCCAGCAGGTTGACAGGGGATGACACTGAAGCTTTCTTT
CDR3aa: CASRLTGDDTEAFF

v_gene: TRBV20-1
d_gene: .
abundance: .
j_gene: TRBJ1-4
CDR3nt: TGCAGTGCTAAGGATCAGGGGTGGACTAATGAAGAACTGTTTTTT
CDR3aa: CSAKDQGWTNEELFF

v_gene: TRBV12-3/TRBV12-4
d_gene: .
abundance: many
j_gene: TRBJ2-3
CDR3nt: TGTGCCAGCAGTTTGGGCCTGGAAGGGGCGTCAGATACGCAGTATTTT
CDR3aa: CASSLGLEGASDTQYF

v_gene: TRBV29-1
d_gene: .
abundance: .
j_gene: TRBJ2-5
CDR3nt: TGCAGCGCCGAGCCCTACCTCCAGACAGATCAAGAGATCCAGTACTTC
CDR3aa: CSAEPYLQTDQEIQYF

v_gene: TRBV7-9
d_gene: .
abundance: .
j_gene: TRBJ2-7
CDR3nt: TGTGCCAGCAGCTCCTGGCGGGACACGGTTATCTACGAGCAGTACTTC
CDR3aa: CASSSWRDTVIYEQYF

v_gene: TRBV6-2/TRBV6-3
d_gene: .
abundance: .
j_gene: TRBJ2-6
CDR3nt: TGTGCCAACCGCACCAGGGCCAACATCCTGACTTTC
CDR3aa: CANRTRANILTF

v_gene: TRBV11-3
d_gene: TRBD2
abundance: .
j_gene: TRBJ2-1
CDR3nt: TGTGCCAGCAGCCCAGGACTAGCGGGAGAGGGTGGGCAGTTCTTC
CDR3aa: CASSPGLAGEGGQFF

v_gene: TRBV6-5
d_gene: TRBD1
abundance: .
j_gene: TRBJ2-5
CDR3nt: TGTGCCAGCAGTTCCGCCGGGACAGGGTTCCCACGAGAGACCCAATACTTC
CDR3aa: CASSSAGTGFPRETQYF

v_gene: TRBV12-3/TRBV12-4
d_gene: .
abundance: .
j_gene: TRBJ1-5
CDR3nt: TGTGACAGCAGGGTGGCGGATCAGCCACAGCATTTT
CDR3aa: CDSRVADQPQHF

v_gene: TRBV4-3
d_gene: .
abundance: .
j_gene: TRBJ2-7
CDR3nt: TGCGCCAGCAGTCAGTCGGCCGGGAGTAGCTACGAGCAGTACTTC
CDR3aa: CASSQSAGSSYEQYF

v_gene: TRBV11-2
d_gene: .
abundance: .
j_gene: TRBJ1-6
CDR3nt: TGTGCCAGCAGCGAATGGGATAGGGCCCTTTCTAGTTCACCTCTCCACTTT
CDR3aa: CASSEWDRALSSSPLHF

v_gene: TRBV29-1
d_gene: .
abundance: .
j_gene: TRBJ2-3
CDR3nt: TGCAGCGTTGTTTTGGTTGCGGATACGCAGTATTTT
CDR3aa: CSVVLVADTQYF

v_gene: TRBV6-2/TRBV6-3
d_gene: .
abundance: many
j_gene: TRBJ1-2
CDR3nt: TGTGCCAGCAGTAAAGGCTATGGCTACACCTTC
CDR3aa: CASSKGYGYTF

v_gene: TRBV29-1
d_gene: .
abundance: .
j_gene: TRBJ2-7
CDR3nt: TGTAGCGTTGAAAGGGTGGGATCGACCTACGAGCAGTACTTC
CDR3aa: CSVERVGSTYEQYF